This TCR beta chain appears in the sequencing data of a study of regulatory T cells in long-lasting Graves disease. Construction of TCR beta libraries relied on iRepertoire HTBI primers and on Arm-PCR targeting CDR3 regions. One entry per CDR3 protein results from TCRdb running MiXCR on the multiplex PCR reads. The sample carries around 450,000 distinct CDR3 sequences, about 16% recorded once. Between the trimmed V and J ends, which lost 8 bases and 7 bases, there was a span of 18 bases. From germline, CDR1 is SNHLY and CDR2 FYNNEI. CDR3 length: 13 residues. Ten or more counts support this clonotype. Time point in this sample: newly diagnosed GD, antithyroid drugs for less than 3 months. Extracted RNA from PBMCs served as the source of the TCR library. These sequences were also reported in another study, on T cells in Graves' hyperthyroidism and ophthalmopathy. Turning to that study: Hyperthyroidism in the patients, aged 18 to 65, was newly diagnosed and under 2 months in duration. Thyroid ultrasound, orbital computed tomography, clinical symptoms, and serum thyroxine and TRAb underpinned diagnoses.

This sequence originates from a man aged 35 to 55 with Graves disease. The sample in question was peripheral blood mononuclear cells (PBMCs), obtained at new diagnosis, from a patient treated with antithyroid drugs. J is TRBJ2-7 and V is TRBV2; a possible D gene is TRBD2 (5 bases). CDR3 coding DNA: TGTGCCAGCGGGCAGGACTCCTCGTGGGAGCAGTACTTC. This gives the protein CASGQDSSWEQYF.